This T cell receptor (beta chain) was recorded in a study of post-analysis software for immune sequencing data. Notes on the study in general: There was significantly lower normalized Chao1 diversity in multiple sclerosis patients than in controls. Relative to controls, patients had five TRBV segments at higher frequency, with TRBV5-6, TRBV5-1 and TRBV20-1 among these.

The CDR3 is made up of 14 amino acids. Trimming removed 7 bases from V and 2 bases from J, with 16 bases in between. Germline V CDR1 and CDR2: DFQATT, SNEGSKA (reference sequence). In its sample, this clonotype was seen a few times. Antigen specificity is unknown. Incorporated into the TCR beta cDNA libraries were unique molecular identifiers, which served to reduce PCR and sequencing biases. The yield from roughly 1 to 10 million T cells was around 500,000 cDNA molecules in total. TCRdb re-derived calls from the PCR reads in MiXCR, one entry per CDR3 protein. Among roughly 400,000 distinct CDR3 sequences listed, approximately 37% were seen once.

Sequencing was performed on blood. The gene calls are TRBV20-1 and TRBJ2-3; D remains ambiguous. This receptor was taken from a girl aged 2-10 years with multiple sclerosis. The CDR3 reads CSGRGLVLTDTQYF. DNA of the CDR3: TGCAGTGGGAGAGGTCTAGTTCTCACAGATACGCAGTATTTT.